Listed here are 23 T cell receptor beta chains from one sample, sequenced in a study of blood T cell repertoires in COVID-19 (dated by TCRdb to 2018 to 2021). Library preparation employed the immunoSEQ multiplex PCR assay. TCRdb's version of the immuneACCESS table is confined to in-frame rearrangements and falls short of the full clone set. An unresolved V gene accounts for under half of the shortfall where checked; the remainder is of unknown origin. A total of about 280,000 clones appear in this sample, about four fifths of them only once. Over 9% of the sample rests with the top ten. The sample comprised peripheral blood. These receptors were obtained from a woman in her forties or fifties who had recovered from COVID-19.

The V gene is TRBV6-2 or TRBV6-3, the J gene TRBJ1-1; 9 bases are a match to TRBD1. Germline CDR1 is MNHEY and CDR2 is SVGEGT. The CDR3 has 18 amino acids. V was clipped by 2 bases and J by 4 bases; unmatched bases: 14. This CDR3 reads CASSYPRGTGLVGTEAFF. CDR3 in DNA: TGTGCCAGCAGTTACCCCAGAGGGACAGGGTTGGTCGGCACTGAAGCTTTCTTT.

This chain uses TRBV6-5 with TRBJ1-1; unclear D gene. Germline V gene sequence: CDR1 MNHEY, CDR2 SVGAGI. V was pared by 8 bases and J by 4 bases, with 14 bases between. The CDR3 covers 13 residues. The CDR3 DNA follows: TGTGCCAGCTACCCCCACGCAGGCACTGAAGCTTTCTTT. Translating it yields CASYPHAGTEAFF.

V gene TRBV19 combines with J gene TRBJ1-1, with TRBD1 matching 10 bases. Germline V gene sequence: CDR1 LNHDA, CDR2 SQIVND (reference sequence). This CDR3 is 15 amino acids long. Unmatched junction bases numbered 7, after V lost 5 bases and J lost 4 bases. CDR3 amino acids: CASSSRTGGRTEAFF. In nucleotides, the CDR3 is TGTGCCAGTAGTTCCCGGACAGGGGGTCGCACTGAAGCTTTCTTT. Filled out from reference TRBV19 and TRBJ1-1, the complete variable domain reads DGGITQSPKYLFRKEGQNVTLSCEQNLNHDAMYWYRQDPGQGLRLIYYSQIVNDFQKGDIAEGYSVSREKKESFPLTVTSAQKNPTAFYLCASSSRTGGRTEAFFGQGTRLTVV.

The chain's CDR3 is CASSRFGGRDTEAFF. In DNA, the CDR3 is TGTGCCAGTAGTCGGTTCGGGGGGCGGGACACTGAAGCTTTCTTT. The genes are TRBV19 and TRBJ1-1; maybe TRBD1 (6 bases). Trimming shortened V by 5 bases and J by 3 bases, and 16 bases separated the two germline ends. The CDR3 runs to 15 residues. From germline, CDR1 is LNHDA and CDR2 SQIVND (reference sequence).

In its sample, this clone was seen once. The chain links TRBV13 to TRBJ2-2; 12 nucleotides align to TRBD2. Looked up from germline, CDR1 is PRHDT and CDR2 is FYEKMQ (reference sequence). This CDR3 region has 19 residues. Germline trimming cut 5 bases from V and 4 bases from J; bases unmatched to any gene: 14. In DNA, the CDR3 is TGTGCCAGCAGCCTAACCCCTGGACTAGCGGGAACTATCACCGGGGAGCTGTTTTTT. This encodes CASSLTPGLAGTITGELFF.

In nucleotides, the CDR3 is TGCGCCAGCAGCTTATGGGACAGGAAAAATGGCTACACCTTC. As protein: CASSLWDRKNGYTF. The chain joins TRBV5-1 to TRBJ1-2; TRBD1 agrees at 8 bases. CDR1 is SGHRS, CDR2 YFSETQ, per germline. V was clipped by 2 bases and J by 6 bases; unmatched bases: 6. The CDR3 contains 14 residues.

This clone was seen many times. J is TRBJ1-5 and V is TRBV27; 12 bases map to TRBD1. V gave up 3 bases and J gave up 11 bases; unmatched junction bases: 8. CDR1 MNHEY and CDR2 SMNVEV come from the germline V gene (reference sequence). The CDR3 totals 15 residues. In DNA form, the CDR3 reads TGTGCCAGCAGTTTCGGGGACAGGGGGCTCCTGGCCCAGCATTTT. Translated: CASSFGDRGLLAQHF.

The chain uses TRBV7-9 and TRBJ2-1; TRBD2 is a possible D gene (5 bases). The CDR3 has 12 amino acids. The V and J ends lost 5 bases and 11 bases respectively, with 13 bases between them. Germline V CDR1 and CDR2: SEHNR, FQNEAQ (reference sequence). Written as DNA, the CDR3 is TGTGCCAGCAGCCGACTAAATGGAAAGCAGTTCTTC. Encoded protein: CASSRLNGKQFF.

This clone was seen a single time. The chain uses TRBV5-1 and TRBJ1-1; 8 bases match TRBD1. The CDR3 is 17 residues long. Per germline, CDR1 SGHRS and CDR2 YFSETQ. V gave up 0 bases and J gave up 0 bases; unmatched junction bases: 7. CDR3 residues: CASSLAQGAGVNTEAFF. The CDR3 DNA is TGCGCCAGCAGCTTGGCTCAGGGGGCAGGGGTGAACACTGAAGCTTTCTTT.

J is TRBJ1-5 and V is TRBV28; maybe TRBD1 (6 bases). V lost 5 bases and J lost 4, with 15 bases in between. Germline CDR1 MDHEN, CDR2 SYDVKM. This CDR3 region has 15 residues. CDR3 region: CASSPPGTTNQPQHF. The CDR3 nucleotides are TGTGCCAGCAGTCCACCCGGGACAACTAATCAGCCCCAGCATTTT.

The chain joins TRBV7-3 to TRBJ2-3, with a weak D call TRBD2 (6 bases). The germline gives CDR1 SGHTA, CDR2 FQGTGA. V gave up 3 bases and J gave up 1 base, with 14 bases separating them. This CDR3 comprises 16 residues. The CDR3 DNA reads TGTGCCAGCAGCTTTAACGGGGGAGCACGCACAGATACGCAGTATTTT. Amino acids: CASSFNGGARTDTQYF.

V is TRBV27 and J is TRBJ2-7, with D maybe TRBD2 (6 bases). Trimming pared 8 bases from V and 3 bases from J, leaving 17 bases between. CDR1 and CDR2 from the germline V gene are MNHEY and SMNVEV (reference sequence). The CDR3 is 14 residues long. As DNA, the CDR3 is TGTGCCAGCGGAGCCGGGACTGCAGTCTACGAGCAGTACTTC. It translates to CASGAGTAVYEQYF.

This chain joins TRBV12-1 and TRBJ1-6; the table's D call of TRBD1 was not tested on the DNA. TRBV12-1 corresponds to a pseudogene. The CDR3 length is 16 residues. In nucleotides, the CDR3 is TGTGCCAGCAGTGCCACAGGGAGCTCCTATAATTCACCCCTCCACTTT. Protein sequence: CASSATGSSYNSPLHF.

The chain employs TRBV5-1 and TRBJ2-7; 12 bases agree with TRBD2. The CDR3 is made up of 16 amino acids. The junction had 10 bases not matched to a gene; V was cut back by 4 bases and J by 5 bases. CDR1 is SGHRS and CDR2 is YFSETQ in the germline V gene. The CDR3 protein is CASSRILAGGRHEQYF. The CDR3 nucleotides are TGCGCCAGCAGCCGTATTCTAGCGGGAGGGCGCCACGAGCAGTACTTC.

This chain joins TRBV27 and TRBJ1-1, with 8 bases fitting TRBD1. This CDR3 comprises 17 residues. V trimming: 5 bases; J trimming: 0 bases; junction bases outside the gene matches: 11. Germline CDR1 reads MNHEY; CDR2 reads SMNVEV (reference sequence). The chain's CDR3 is CASSPRGQGFMNTEAFF. As DNA, the CDR3 is TGTGCCAGCAGTCCGCGAGGACAGGGCTTTATGAACACTGAAGCTTTCTTT.

V usage is TRBV10-3 and J usage is TRBJ1-5; a possible D gene is TRBD1 (5 bases). The V gene's germline CDR1 is ENHRY and CDR2 SYGVKD. This CDR3 has 14 amino acids. With 8 bases removed from V and 3 bases from J, the gap between germline ends came to 14 bases. The CDR3 nucleotides are TGTGCCATCCGCCGGGGGGGGGTCAATCAGCCCCAGCATTTT. This sequence encodes CAIRRGGVNQPQHF.

The chain is built from TRBV12-3 or TRBV12-4 and TRBJ2-1, with TRBD1 identical over 7 bases. V lost 3 bases, J lost 9 bases, and 5 bases stayed unmatched. This CDR3 is built from 13 residues. The CDR3 spells CASSLLQGVEQFF. The DNA of the CDR3 is TGTGCCAGCAGTTTGCTCCAGGGGGTTGAGCAGTTCTTC.

This clone was seen a single time. The chain is built from TRBV30 and TRBJ2-7, with TRBD2 as a possible D gene (7 bases). CDR3 length: 12 residues. Per the germline V gene, CDR1 is GTSNPN and CDR2 is SVGIG (reference sequence). The DNA of the CDR3 is TGTGCGGGGGGGCGTCACCCCCACGAGCAGTACTTC. Encoded protein: CAGGRHPHEQYF.

The chain carries TRBV25-1 and TRBJ1-1; 8 bases align to TRBD1. CDR1 and CDR2 from the germline V gene are MGHDK and SYGVNS. The CDR3 covers 16 residues. Trimming removed 4 bases from V and 8 bases from J; junction bases left unmatched: 15. The CDR3 coding sequence is TGTGCCAGCAGTGGGGCCGGACAGGGCGTTACTTTCGAAGCTTTCTTT. Protein product: CASSGAGQGVTFEAFF.

The CDR3 DNA reads TGCGCCAGCAGCTATGGACAGGGCACAGATACGCAGTATTTT. Translated, it gives CASSYGQGTDTQYF. V usage is TRBV5-1 and J usage is TRBJ2-3; TRBD1 matches at 7 bases. The V gene's germline CDR1 is SGHRS and CDR2 YFSETQ. The CDR3 has 14 amino acids. V trimming: 3 bases; J trimming: 1 base; junction bases outside the gene matches: 2.

The chain couples TRBV11-2 to TRBJ2-1, with TRBD2 matching 7 bases. This CDR3 comprises 14 residues. Germline CDR1 and CDR2: SGHAT and FQNNGV. The ends lost 5 bases at V and 15 bases at J; junction bases unmatched: 16. For the CDR3, the DNA is TGTGCCAGCAGCCCCCTCAGGCAGCAGGGAGGGCGGTTCTTC. Its translation is CASSPLRQQGGRFF.

This rearrangement joins TRBV7-8 to TRBJ1-1; 9 bases agree with TRBD1. The CDR3 length is 19 residues. Germline CDR1 and CDR2: SGHVS and FQNEAQ. The J segment lost 4 bases and the V segment lost 2 bases, leaving 17 bases of the junction unmatched. The CDR3 sequence is CASSLRAERQGEWGTEAFF. The DNA of the CDR3 is TGTGCCAGCAGCTTAAGGGCCGAAAGACAGGGGGAATGGGGCACTGAAGCTTTCTTT.

The J gene is TRBJ1-1, the V gene TRBV5-1; 8 bases are a match to TRBD1. Germline CDR1 SGHRS, CDR2 YFSETQ. The V segment lost 2 bases and the J segment 5 bases; nucleotides outside the gene matches: 14. CDR3 length equals 17 residues. As DNA, the CDR3 is TGCGCCAGCAGCTTCGGTCAGGGGGCAGCTTTGGGAACTGAAGCTTTCTTT. Its protein is CASSFGQGAALGTEAFF.